This passage covers 9 T cell receptor beta chains from one sample sequenced in a study of early T cells in non-severe SARS-CoV-2 infection. TCRdb re-derived calls from the 5' RACE reads in MiXCR, one entry per CDR3 protein. Of about 49,000 distinct CDR3 sequences detected, roughly 12% appear once; the ten largest clones hold around 9.1%. Source material: whole blood. All receptors derive from an adult who was a healthcare worker with PCR-confirmed SARS-CoV-2 infection or an uninfected control (not recorded which).

This clonotype was detected many times. The V gene is TRBV12-3 or TRBV12-4, the J gene TRBJ2-5; D uncertain. This CDR3 comprises 12 residues. Trimming took 9 bases from V and 4 from J, leaving 12 bases between them. The CDR3 DNA reads TGTGCCAGTCGACTGGCGGTAGAGACCCAGTACTTC. This codes for CASRLAVETQYF.

CDR3 in DNA: TGTGCCAGCAGCATGGACAGGCCCTATGGCTACACCTTC. It encodes CASSMDRPYGYTF. V and J are TRBV21-1 and TRBJ1-2; the D call TRBD1 from the table was never checked on the DNA. TRBV21-1 is designated a pseudogene. This CDR3 is built from 13 residues.

This clonotype came up many times. This sequence joins TRBV7-2 and TRBJ2-7; 7 bases agree with TRBD1. With 4 bases clipped from V and 3 bases from J, the junction kept 3 bases outside the gene matches. This CDR3 has 13 amino acids. CDR1 SGHTA and CDR2 FQGNSA come from the germline V gene. CDR3 sequence reads: CASSSTGYYEQYF. Written as DNA, the CDR3 is TGTGCCAGCAGCTCGACAGGGTACTACGAGCAGTACTTC.

This clonotype occurred a few times. The rearrangement joins TRBV11-2 to TRBJ2-1, with a possible D match to TRBD2 (5 bases). CDR1 SGHAT and CDR2 FQNNGV come from the germline V gene. Trimming shortened V by 0 bases and J by 0 bases, and 9 bases separated the two germline ends. The CDR3 extends over 16 amino acids. The CDR3 loop is CASSLEAAVSYNEQFF. The CDR3 nucleotides read TGTGCCAGCAGCTTAGAAGCAGCGGTCTCCTACAATGAGCAGTTCTTC. The whole variable domain, filled in from reference TRBV11-2 and TRBJ2-1, reads EAGVAQSPRYKIIEKRQSVAFWCNPISGHATLYWYQQILGQGPKLLIQFQNNGVVDDSQLPKDRFSAERLKGVDSTLKIQPAKLEDSAVYLCASSLEAAVSYNEQFFGPGTRLTVL.

The J gene is TRBJ1-1, the V gene TRBV5-1; maybe TRBD1 (6 bases). This CDR3 region has 15 residues. The V gene's germline CDR1 is SGHRS and CDR2 YFSETQ. The V end was cut by 0 bases, the J end by 6 bases, with 15 bases between. CDR3 sequence reads: CASSLEGGQVAEAFF. CDR3 bases: TGCGCCAGCAGCTTGGAGGGGGGCCAGGTAGCTGAAGCTTTCTTT.

This clonotype was recorded at least ten times. V gene TRBV20-1 combines with J gene TRBJ2-7; 10 bases are shared with TRBD2. The CDR3 loop spans 14 amino acids. Germline trimming cut 2 bases from V and 3 bases from J; bases unmatched to any gene: 4. Germline V lookup: CDR1 DFQATT, CDR2 SNEGSKA (reference sequence). CDR3 amino acids: CSARLAGAIYEQYF. The CDR3 bases are TGCAGTGCTAGACTAGCGGGGGCCATCTACGAGCAGTACTTC.

V and J are TRBV6-5 and TRBJ1-6; TRBD1 agrees at 7 bases. This CDR3 contains 14 residues. Germline CDR1 and CDR2: MNHEY and SVGAGI. V lost 5 bases to trimming and J lost 4 bases; unmatched junction nucleotides: 2. CDR3 in DNA: TGTGCCAGCAGTCCGGGACAGTATAATTCACCCCTCCACTTT. Translation gives CASSPGQYNSPLHF.

This clonotype turned up a few times. The junction departs from the called germline gene at one end, perhaps through a read error. The rearrangement joins TRBV3-1 to TRBJ2-1; D is undetermined. The germline V gene encodes CDR1 LGHDT and CDR2 YNNKEL (reference sequence). The CDR3 sequence is 14 residues long. Here the CDR3 reads CASSEDRSYNEQFF. The CDR3 DNA follows: TGTGCCAGCAGCGAAGACCGGTCCTACAATGAGCAGTTCTTC.

The sample holds many counts of this clonotype. The chain couples TRBV9 to TRBJ1-4; 10 bases line up with TRBD1. Germline V gene data show CDR1 as SGDLS and CDR2 as YYNGEE. V lost 3 bases and J lost 0; bases outside the gene matches: 2. This CDR3 region has 16 residues. The CDR3 spells CASSAGQGATNEKLFF. The DNA for the CDR3 is TGTGCCAGCAGCGCCGGACAGGGGGCAACTAATGAAAAACTGTTTTTT.